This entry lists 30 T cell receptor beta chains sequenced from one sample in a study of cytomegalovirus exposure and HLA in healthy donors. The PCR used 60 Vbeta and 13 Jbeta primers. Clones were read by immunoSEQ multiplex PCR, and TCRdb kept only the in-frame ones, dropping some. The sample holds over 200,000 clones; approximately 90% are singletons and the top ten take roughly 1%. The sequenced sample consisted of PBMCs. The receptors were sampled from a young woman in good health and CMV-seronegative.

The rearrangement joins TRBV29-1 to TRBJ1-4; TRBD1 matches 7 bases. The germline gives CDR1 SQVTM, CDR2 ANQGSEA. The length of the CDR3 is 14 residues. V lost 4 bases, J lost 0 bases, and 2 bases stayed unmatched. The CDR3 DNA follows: TGCAGCGTTGCTGGACAGGCAACTAATGAAAAACTGTTTTTT. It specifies CSVAGQATNEKLFF.

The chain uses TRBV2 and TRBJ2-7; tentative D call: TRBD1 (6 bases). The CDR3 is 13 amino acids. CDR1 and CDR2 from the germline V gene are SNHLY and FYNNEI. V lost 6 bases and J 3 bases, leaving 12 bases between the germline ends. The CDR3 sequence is CASSLDSIYEQYF. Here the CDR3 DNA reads TGTGCCAGCAGCTTGGACAGTATCTACGAGCAGTACTTC.

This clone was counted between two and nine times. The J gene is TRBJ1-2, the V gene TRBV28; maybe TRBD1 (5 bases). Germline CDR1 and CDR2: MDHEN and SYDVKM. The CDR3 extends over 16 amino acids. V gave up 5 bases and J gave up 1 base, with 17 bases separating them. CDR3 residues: CASSPAGTERNYGYTF. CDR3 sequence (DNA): TGTGCCAGCAGTCCCGCGGGGACGGAGCGTAACTATGGCTACACCTTC.

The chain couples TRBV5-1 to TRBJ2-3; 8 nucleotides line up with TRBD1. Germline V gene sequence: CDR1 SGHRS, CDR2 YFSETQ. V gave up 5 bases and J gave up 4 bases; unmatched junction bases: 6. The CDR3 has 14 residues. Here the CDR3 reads CASSWDRWADTQYF. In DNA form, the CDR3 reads TGCGCCAGCAGTTGGGACAGGTGGGCAGATACGCAGTATTTT.

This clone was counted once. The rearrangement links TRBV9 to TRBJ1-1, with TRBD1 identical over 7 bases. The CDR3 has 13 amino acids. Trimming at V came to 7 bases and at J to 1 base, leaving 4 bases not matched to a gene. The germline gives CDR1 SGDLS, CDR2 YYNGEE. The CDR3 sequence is CASGDRRNTEAFF. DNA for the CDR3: TGTGCCAGCGGGGACAGACGGAACACTGAAGCTTTCTTT.

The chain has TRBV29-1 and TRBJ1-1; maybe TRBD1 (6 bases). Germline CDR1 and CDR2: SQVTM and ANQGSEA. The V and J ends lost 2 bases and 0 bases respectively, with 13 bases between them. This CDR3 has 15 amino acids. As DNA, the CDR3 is TGCAGCGTTGAACCCCGACAGGCCCTGAACACTGAAGCTTTCTTT. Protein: CSVEPRQALNTEAFF. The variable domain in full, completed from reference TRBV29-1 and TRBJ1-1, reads SAVISQKPSRDICQRGTSLTIQCQVDSQVTMMFWYRQQPGQSLTLIATANQGSEATYESGFVIDKFPISRPNLTFSTLTVSNMSPEDSSIYLCSVEPRQALNTEAFFGQGTRLTVV.

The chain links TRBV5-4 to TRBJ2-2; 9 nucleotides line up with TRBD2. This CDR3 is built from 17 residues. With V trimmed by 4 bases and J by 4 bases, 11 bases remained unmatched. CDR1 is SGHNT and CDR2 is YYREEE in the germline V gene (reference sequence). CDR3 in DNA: TGTGCCAGCAGCCCTTTTGCGGGGGGGCTAATCACCGGGGAGCTGTTTTTT. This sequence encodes CASSPFAGGLITGELFF.

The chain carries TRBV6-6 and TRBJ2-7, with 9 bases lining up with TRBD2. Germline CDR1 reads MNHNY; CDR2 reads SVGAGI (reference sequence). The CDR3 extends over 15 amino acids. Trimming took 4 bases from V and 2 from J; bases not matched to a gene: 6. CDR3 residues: CASSSLLAGAYEQYF. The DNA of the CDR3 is TGTGCCAGCAGTTCGCTACTAGCGGGTGCCTACGAGCAGTACTTC.

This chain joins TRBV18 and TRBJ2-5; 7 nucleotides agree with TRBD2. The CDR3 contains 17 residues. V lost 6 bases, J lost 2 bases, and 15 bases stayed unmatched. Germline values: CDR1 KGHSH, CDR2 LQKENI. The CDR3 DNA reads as TGTGCCAGCTCCGCCTCGTTAGCTAGCGGTACACAAGAGACCCAGTACTTC. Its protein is CASSASLASGTQETQYF.

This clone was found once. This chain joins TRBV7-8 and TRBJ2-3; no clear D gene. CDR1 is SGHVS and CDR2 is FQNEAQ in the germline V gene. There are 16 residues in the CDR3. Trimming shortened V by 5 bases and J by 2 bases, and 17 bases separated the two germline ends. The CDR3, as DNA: TGTGCCAGCAGCCCAGCGCTACCTAAAAACACAGATACGCAGTATTTT. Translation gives CASSPALPKNTDTQYF. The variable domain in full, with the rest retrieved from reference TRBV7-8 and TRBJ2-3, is GAGVSQSPRYKVAKRGQDVALRCDPISGHVSLFWYQQALGQGPEFLTYFQNEAQLDKSGLPSDRFFAERPEGSVSTLKIQRTQQEDSAVYLCASSPALPKNTDTQYFGPGTRLTVL.

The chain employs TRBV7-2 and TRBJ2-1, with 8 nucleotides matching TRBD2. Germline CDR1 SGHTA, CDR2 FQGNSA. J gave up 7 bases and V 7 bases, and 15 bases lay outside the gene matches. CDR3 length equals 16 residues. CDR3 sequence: CASTRLRGGRVNEQFF. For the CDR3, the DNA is TGTGCCAGCACTCGACTACGCGGGGGGCGAGTTAATGAGCAGTTCTTC.

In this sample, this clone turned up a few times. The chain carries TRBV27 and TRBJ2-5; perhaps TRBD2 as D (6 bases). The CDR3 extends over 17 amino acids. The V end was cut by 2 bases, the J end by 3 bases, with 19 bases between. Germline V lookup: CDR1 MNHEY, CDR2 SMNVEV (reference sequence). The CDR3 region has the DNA TGTGCCAGCAGTTTAAGGCGGGGCAGGGTTGGGGAAGAGACCCAGTACTTC. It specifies CASSLRRGRVGEETQYF.

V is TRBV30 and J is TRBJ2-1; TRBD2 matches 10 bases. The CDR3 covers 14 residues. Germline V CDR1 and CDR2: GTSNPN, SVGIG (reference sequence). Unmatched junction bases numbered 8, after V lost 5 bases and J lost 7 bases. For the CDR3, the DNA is TGTGCCTGGGGCCGAGCTAGCGGGAGAAATGAGCAGTTCTTC. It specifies CAWGRASGRNEQFF. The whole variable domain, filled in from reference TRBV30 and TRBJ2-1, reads SQTIHQWPATLVQPVGSPLSLECTVEGTSNPNLYWYRQAAGRGLQLLFYSVGIGQISSEVPQNLSASRPQDRQFILSSKKLLLSDSGFYLCAWGRASGRNEQFFGPGTRLTVL.

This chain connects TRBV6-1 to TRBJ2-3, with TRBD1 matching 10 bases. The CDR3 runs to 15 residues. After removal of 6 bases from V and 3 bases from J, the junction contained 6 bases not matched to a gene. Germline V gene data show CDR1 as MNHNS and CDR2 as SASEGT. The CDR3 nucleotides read TGTGCCAGCAGCCCGACAGGGGGCGTAACAGATACGCAGTATTTT. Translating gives CASSPTGGVTDTQYF.

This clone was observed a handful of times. The CDR3 sequence: CASKTGFSGNTIYF. In DNA, the CDR3 is TGTGCCAGTAAGACAGGATTCTCTGGAAACACCATATATTTT. J is TRBJ1-3 and V is TRBV19, with a possible D match to TRBD1 (6 bases). Germline lookup yields CDR1 LNHDA and CDR2 SQIVND (reference sequence). Trimming took off 7 bases at V and 0 bases at J, with 10 bases between the two ends. The CDR3 is 14 residues long. Combining the CDR3 with reference TRBV19 and TRBJ1-3 gives the whole variable domain DGGITQSPKYLFRKEGQNVTLSCEQNLNHDAMYWYRQDPGQGLRLIYYSQIVNDFQKGDIAEGYSVSREKKESFPLTVTSAQKNPTAFYLCASKTGFSGNTIYFGEGSWLTVV.

This CDR3 reads CASSDPRQGETEAFF. The CDR3 DNA reads TGTGCCAGCAGCGACCCCCGACAGGGAGAAACTGAAGCTTTCTTT. This chain uses TRBV2 with TRBJ1-1, with 7 bases identical to TRBD1. The CDR3 runs to 15 residues. CDR1 and CDR2 from the germline V gene are SNHLY and FYNNEI. Losses at the gene ends were 6 bases for V and 5 bases for J; bases not matched to a gene: 12.

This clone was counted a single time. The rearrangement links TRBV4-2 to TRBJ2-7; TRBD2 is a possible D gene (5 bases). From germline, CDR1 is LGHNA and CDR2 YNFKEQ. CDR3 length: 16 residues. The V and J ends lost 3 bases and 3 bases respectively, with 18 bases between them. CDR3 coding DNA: TGTGCCAGCAGCCAGGCCCGGACCGAGGGCGGCTACGAGCAGTACTTC. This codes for CASSQARTEGGYEQYF.

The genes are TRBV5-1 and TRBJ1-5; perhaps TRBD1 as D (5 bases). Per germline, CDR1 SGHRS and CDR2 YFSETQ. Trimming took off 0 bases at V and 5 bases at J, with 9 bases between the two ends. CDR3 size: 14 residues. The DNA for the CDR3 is TGCGCCAGCAGCTTGGCTGGGGCAGATCAGCCCCAGCATTTT. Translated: CASSLAGADQPQHF.

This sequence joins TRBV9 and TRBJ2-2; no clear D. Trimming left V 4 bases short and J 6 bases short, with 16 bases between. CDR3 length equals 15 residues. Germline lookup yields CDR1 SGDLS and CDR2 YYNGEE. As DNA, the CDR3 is TGTGCCAGCAGCCTAGGGCTTGGAGAGCCCGGGGAGCTGTTTTTT. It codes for CASSLGLGEPGELFF. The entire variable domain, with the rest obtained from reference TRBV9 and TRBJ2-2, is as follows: DSGVTQTPKHLITATGQRVTLRCSPRSGDLSVYWYQQSLDQGLQFLIQYYNGEERAKGNILERFSAQQFPDLHSELNLSSLELGDSALYFCASSLGLGEPGELFFGEGSRLTVL.

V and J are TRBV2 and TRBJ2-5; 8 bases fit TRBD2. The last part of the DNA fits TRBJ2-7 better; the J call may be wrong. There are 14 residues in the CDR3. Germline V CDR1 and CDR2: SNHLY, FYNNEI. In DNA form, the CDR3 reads TGTGCCAGCAGTGATCCGGGGGGGGCCTACGAGCAGTACTTC. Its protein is CASSDPGGAYEQYF.

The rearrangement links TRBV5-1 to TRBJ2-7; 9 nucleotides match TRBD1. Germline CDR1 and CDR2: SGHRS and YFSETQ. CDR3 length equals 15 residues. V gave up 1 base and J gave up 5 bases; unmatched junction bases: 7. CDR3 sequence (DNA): TGCGCCAGCAGCTTGACGGGACAGGGATTCCACGAGCAGTACTTC. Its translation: CASSLTGQGFHEQYF.

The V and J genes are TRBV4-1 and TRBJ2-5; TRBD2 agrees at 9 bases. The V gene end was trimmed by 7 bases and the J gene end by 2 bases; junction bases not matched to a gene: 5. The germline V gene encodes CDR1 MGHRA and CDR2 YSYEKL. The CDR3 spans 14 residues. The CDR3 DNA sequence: TGCGCCAGCAAACCGGGACTAGCTCAAGAGACCCAGTACTTC. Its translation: CASKPGLAQETQYF.

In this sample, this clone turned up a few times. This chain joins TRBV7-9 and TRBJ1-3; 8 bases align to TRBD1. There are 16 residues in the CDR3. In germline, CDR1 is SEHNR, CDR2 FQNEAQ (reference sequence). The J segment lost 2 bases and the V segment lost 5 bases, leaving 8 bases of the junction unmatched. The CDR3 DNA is TGTGCCAGCAGCAGAAGACAGGGGTTAGCTGGAAACACCATATATTTT. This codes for CASSRRQGLAGNTIYF.

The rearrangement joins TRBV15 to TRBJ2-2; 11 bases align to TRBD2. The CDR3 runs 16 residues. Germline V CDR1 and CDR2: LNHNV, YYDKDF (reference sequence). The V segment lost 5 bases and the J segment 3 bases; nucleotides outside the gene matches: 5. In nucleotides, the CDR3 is TGTGCCACCAGCGACACTAGCGGGAGTTACACCGGGGAGCTGTTTTTT. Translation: CATSDTSGSYTGELFF. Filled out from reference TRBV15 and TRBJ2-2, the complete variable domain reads DAMVIQNPRYQVTQFGKPVTLSCSQTLNHNVMYWYQQKSSQAPKLLFHYYDKDFNNEADTPDNFQSRRPNTSFCFLDIRSPGLGDTAMYLCATSDTSGSYTGELFFGEGSRLTVL.

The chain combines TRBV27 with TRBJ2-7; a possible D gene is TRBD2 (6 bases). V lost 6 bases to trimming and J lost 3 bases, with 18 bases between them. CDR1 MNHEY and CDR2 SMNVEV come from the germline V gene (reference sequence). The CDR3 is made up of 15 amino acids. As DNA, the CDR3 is TGTGCCAGCAGCGCTAGAGGTAGCGGATACTACGAGCAGTACTTC. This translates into CASSARGSGYYEQYF.

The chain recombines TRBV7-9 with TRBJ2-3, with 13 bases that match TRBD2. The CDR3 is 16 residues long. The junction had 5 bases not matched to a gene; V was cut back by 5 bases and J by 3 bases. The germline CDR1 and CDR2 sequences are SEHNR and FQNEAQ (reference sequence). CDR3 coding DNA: TGTGCCAGCAGCAAGGGACTAGCGGGGACTACAGATACGCAGTATTTT. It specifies CASSKGLAGTTDTQYF.

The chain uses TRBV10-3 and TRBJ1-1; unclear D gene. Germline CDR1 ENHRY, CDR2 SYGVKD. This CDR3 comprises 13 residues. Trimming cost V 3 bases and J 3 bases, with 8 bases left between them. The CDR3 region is CAISDGEHTEAFF. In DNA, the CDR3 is TGTGCCATCAGTGATGGGGAGCACACTGAAGCTTTCTTT.

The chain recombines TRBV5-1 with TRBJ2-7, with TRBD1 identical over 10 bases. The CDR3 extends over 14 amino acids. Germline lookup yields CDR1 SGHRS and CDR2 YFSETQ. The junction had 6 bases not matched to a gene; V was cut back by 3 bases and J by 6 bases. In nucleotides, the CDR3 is TGCGCCAGCAGCTCCGGGACAGGGGAGGGCGAGCAGTACTTC. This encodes CASSSGTGEGEQYF.

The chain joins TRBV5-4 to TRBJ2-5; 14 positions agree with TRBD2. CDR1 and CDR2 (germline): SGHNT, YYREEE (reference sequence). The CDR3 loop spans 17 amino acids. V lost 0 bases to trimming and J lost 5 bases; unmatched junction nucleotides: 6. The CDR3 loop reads CASSLGGTSGGSETQYF. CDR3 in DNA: TGTGCCAGCAGCTTGGGGGGGACTAGCGGGGGTTCGGAGACCCAGTACTTC.

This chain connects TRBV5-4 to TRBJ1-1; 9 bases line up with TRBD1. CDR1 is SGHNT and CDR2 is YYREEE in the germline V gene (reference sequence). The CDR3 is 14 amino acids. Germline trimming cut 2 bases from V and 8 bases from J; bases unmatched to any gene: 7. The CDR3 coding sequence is TGTGCCAGCAGCTTCCGGGACAGGGATGACGAAGCTTTCTTT. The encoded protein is CASSFRDRDDEAFF.